A selection of T cell receptor beta chains follows, all from one sample in a study of blood T cell repertoires in COVID-19. Produced via immunoSEQ multiplex PCR; TCRdb's table is partial and in-frame only. The profile covers 400,000 or so clones, with around 91% appearing a single time and more than 0.55% taken by the ten largest. Input material: PBMCs or T cells enriched from blood (not recorded which). The receptors originated from a man aged 18 to 30 who had recovered from COVID-19. CDR3s include the opening cysteine and the closing phenylalanine or tryptophan. D genes are given only for firm matches. Clone size is given for some rows only: seen once, a few or many times, or a class if the clone is expanded.

v_gene: TRBV27
j_gene: TRBJ1-1
d_gene: -
abundance: -
CDR3aa: CASSGPPIADGLNTEAFF
CDR3nt: TGTGCCAGCAGTGGTCCACCTATAGCGGACGGTTTGAACACTGAAGCTTTCTTT

v_gene: TRBV27
j_gene: TRBJ2-7
d_gene: -
abundance: -
CDR3aa: CASSHRTGTPPYEQYF
CDR3nt: TGTGCCAGCAGTCACCGTACCGGGACACCTCCCTACGAGCAGTACTTC

v_gene: TRBV2
j_gene: TRBJ1-2
d_gene: -
abundance: -
CDR3aa: CASSSNNYGYTF
CDR3nt: TGTGCCAGCAGTTCAAATAACTATGGCTACACCTTC

v_gene: TRBV19
j_gene: TRBJ1-1
d_gene: -
abundance: once
CDR3aa: CASSGLTTEAFF
CDR3nt: TGTGCCAGTAGTGGGCTGACGACTGAAGCTTTCTTT

v_gene: TRBV10-2
j_gene: TRBJ2-7
d_gene: TRBD1
abundance: -
CDR3aa: CASSAGTAVGYEQYF
CDR3nt: TGCGCCAGCAGTGCCGGGACAGCCGTGGGCTACGAGCAGTACTTC

v_gene: TRBV27
j_gene: TRBJ1-1
d_gene: TRBD1
abundance: -
CDR3aa: CASSTRSGTGGAGREAFF
CDR3nt: TGTGCCAGCAGTACCCGATCCGGGACAGGGGGCGCCGGTCGGGAAGCTTTCTTT

v_gene: TRBV15
j_gene: TRBJ2-5
d_gene: TRBD2
abundance: -
CDR3aa: CATSRDGGSETQYF
CDR3nt: TGTGCCACCAGCAGAGACGGGGGGTCGGAGACCCAGTACTTC

v_gene: TRBV28
j_gene: TRBJ2-7
d_gene: -
abundance: -
CDR3aa: CATGLAHYEQYF
CDR3nt: TGTGCCACCGGACTTGCCCACTACGAGCAGTACTTC

v_gene: TRBV7-9
j_gene: TRBJ2-1
d_gene: TRBD2
abundance: -
CDR3aa: CASSLISGGRNNEQFF
CDR3nt: TGTGCCAGCAGCTTAATATCGGGAGGAAGAAACAATGAGCAGTTCTTC

v_gene: TRBV18
j_gene: TRBJ1-1
d_gene: -
abundance: -
CDR3aa: CASSPGVLGNTEAFF
CDR3nt: TGTGCCAGCTCCCCGGGGGTCCTTGGGAACACTGAAGCTTTCTTT

v_gene: TRBV27
j_gene: TRBJ1-6
d_gene: -
abundance: once
CDR3aa: CASSLSKQRGRSPLHF
CDR3nt: TGTGCCAGCAGTTTATCGAAACAGCGCGGGCGGTCACCCCTCCACTTT

v_gene: TRBV2
j_gene: TRBJ1-4
d_gene: -
abundance: -
CDR3aa: CASREYDRLNEKLFF
CDR3nt: TGTGCCAGCAGGGAGTACGACAGGCTCAATGAAAAACTGTTTTTT

v_gene: TRBV12-3/TRBV12-4
j_gene: TRBJ2-3
d_gene: -
abundance: -
CDR3aa: CASRPTSTDTQYF
CDR3nt: TGTGCCAGCAGACCCACTAGCACAGATACGCAGTATTTT

v_gene: TRBV10-3
j_gene: TRBJ2-1
d_gene: -
abundance: -
CDR3aa: CAISESPPLGVYSYNEQFF
CDR3nt: TGTGCCATCAGTGAGTCCCCCCCATTAGGGGTCTACTCCTACAATGAGCAGTTCTTC

v_gene: TRBV5-1
j_gene: TRBJ1-4
d_gene: -
abundance: -
CDR3aa: CASSLGGGNEKLFF
CDR3nt: TGCGCCAGCAGCTTAGGCGGCGGGAATGAAAAACTGTTTTTT

v_gene: TRBV7-8
j_gene: TRBJ1-2
d_gene: -
abundance: -
CDR3aa: CASSFTGGNYGYTF
CDR3nt: TGTGCCAGCAGCTTTACCGGGGGGAACTATGGCTACACCTTC

v_gene: TRBV29-1
j_gene: TRBJ2-7
d_gene: TRBD1
abundance: -
CDR3aa: CSVPGQGTYEQYF
CDR3nt: TGCAGCGTCCCTGGACAGGGGACCTACGAGCAGTACTTC

v_gene: TRBV30
j_gene: TRBJ2-1
d_gene: TRBD2
abundance: -
CDR3aa: CAWRVIRLAGGSYNEQFF
CDR3nt: TGTGCCTGGCGGGTTATAAGACTAGCGGGGGGCTCCTACAATGAGCAGTTCTTC

v_gene: TRBV9
j_gene: TRBJ1-1
d_gene: TRBD1
abundance: once
CDR3aa: CASSVGQGGRMNTEAFF
CDR3nt: TGTGCCAGCAGCGTAGGACAGGGGGGGAGGATGAACACTGAAGCTTTCTTT

v_gene: TRBV5-1
j_gene: TRBJ2-5
d_gene: TRBD1
abundance: -
CDR3aa: CASSLQGAETQYF
CDR3nt: TGCGCCAGCAGCTTACAGGGGGCGGAGACCCAGTACTTC

v_gene: TRBV10-3
j_gene: TRBJ1-6
d_gene: TRBD1
abundance: -
CDR3aa: CATNRDRGNSPLHF
CDR3nt: TGTGCCACAAACCGGGACAGGGGTAATTCACCCCTCCACTTT

v_gene: TRBV7-2
j_gene: TRBJ2-3
d_gene: -
abundance: -
CDR3aa: CASSSRYTDTQYF
CDR3nt: TGTGCCAGCAGCTCTAGATACACAGATACGCAGTATTTT

v_gene: TRBV28
j_gene: TRBJ1-2
d_gene: TRBD1
abundance: -
CDR3aa: CASSFSPGQGAGYTF
CDR3nt: TGTGCCAGCAGTTTCTCCCCCGGACAGGGGGCTGGCTACACCTTC

v_gene: TRBV24-1
j_gene: TRBJ2-1
d_gene: -
abundance: -
CDR3aa: CATGKLGPYNEQFF
CDR3nt: TGTGCCACCGGTAAACTAGGACCCTACAATGAGCAGTTCTTC

v_gene: TRBV12-3/TRBV12-4
j_gene: TRBJ1-1
d_gene: TRBD1
abundance: -
CDR3aa: CASSVTGDHAFF
CDR3nt: TGTGCCAGCAGTGTGACAGGGGACCATGCTTTCTTT

v_gene: TRBV3-1/TRBV3-2
j_gene: TRBJ1-5
d_gene: TRBD1
abundance: once
CDR3aa: CASSQGTGPGPQHF
CDR3nt: TGTGCCAGCAGCCAAGGGACAGGCCCAGGGCCCCAGCATTTT

v_gene: TRBV28
j_gene: TRBJ1-6
d_gene: -
abundance: -
CDR3aa: CASSEEYASSYNSPLHF
CDR3nt: TGTGCCAGCAGCGAAGAGTATGCGAGCTCCTATAATTCACCCCTCCACTTT

v_gene: TRBV11-3
j_gene: TRBJ1-1
d_gene: TRBD1
abundance: -
CDR3aa: CASSPGTGGAFF
CDR3nt: TGTGCCAGCAGCCCAGGGACAGGGGGTGCTTTCTTT

v_gene: TRBV28
j_gene: TRBJ1-2
d_gene: -
abundance: once
CDR3aa: CASSLRRGTNYGYTF
CDR3nt: TGTGCCAGCAGTTTAAGGAGAGGTACTAACTATGGCTACACCTTC

v_gene: TRBV7-2
j_gene: TRBJ2-2
d_gene: TRBD1
abundance: -
CDR3aa: CASSPRTGTGELFF
CDR3nt: TGTGCCAGCAGCCCAAGGACAGGCACCGGGGAGCTGTTTTTT

v_gene: TRBV29-1
j_gene: TRBJ1-4
d_gene: -
abundance: -
CDR3aa: CSVEYLEKLFF
CDR3nt: TGCAGCGTTGAATATCTTGAAAAACTGTTTTTT

v_gene: TRBV21-1
j_gene: TRBJ2-7
d_gene: -
abundance: -
CDR3aa: CASSPPRSSAKSYEQYF
CDR3nt: TGTGCCAGCAGCCCTCCCCGGAGTAGCGCGAAATCCTACGAGCAGTACTTC

v_gene: TRBV5-1
j_gene: TRBJ2-2
d_gene: -
abundance: -
CDR3aa: CASSLELRHIESGELFF
CDR3nt: TGCGCCAGCAGCTTGGAGTTAAGACACATAGAGTCCGGGGAGCTGTTTTTT

v_gene: TRBV5-1
j_gene: TRBJ2-3
d_gene: -
abundance: few
CDR3aa: CASSLVATTDTQYF
CDR3nt: TGCGCCAGCAGCTTGGTTGCTACCACAGATACGCAGTATTTT

v_gene: TRBV7-4
j_gene: TRBJ1-4
d_gene: -
abundance: -
CDR3aa: CASSLGLGGATNEKLFF
CDR3nt: TGTGCCAGCAGCTTAGGGTTGGGAGGGGCCACTAATGAAAAACTGTTTTTT

v_gene: TRBV28
j_gene: TRBJ2-3
d_gene: TRBD2
abundance: -
CDR3aa: CASTLGSGRRGYTDTQYF
CDR3nt: TGTGCCAGCACGTTGGGTAGCGGGAGGAGGGGATACACAGATACGCAGTATTTT

v_gene: TRBV5-6
j_gene: TRBJ2-7
d_gene: -
abundance: -
CDR3aa: CASSLDRRSSYEQYF
CDR3nt: TGTGCCAGCAGCCTAGACAGGAGGAGCTCCTACGAGCAGTACTTC

v_gene: TRBV30
j_gene: TRBJ1-2
d_gene: -
abundance: few
CDR3aa: CAWSWGGSGGGYTF
CDR3nt: TGTGCCTGGAGTTGGGGAGGATCCGGCGGTGGCTACACCTTC

v_gene: TRBV30
j_gene: TRBJ2-7
d_gene: -
abundance: -
CDR3aa: CAWSVRHQGEQYF
CDR3nt: TGTGCCTGGAGTGTACGACACCAGGGCGAGCAGTACTTC

v_gene: TRBV19
j_gene: TRBJ1-1
d_gene: TRBD1
abundance: -
CDR3aa: CASSIGDRTRGTEAFF
CDR3nt: TGTGCCAGTAGTATAGGGGACAGGACCCGGGGAACTGAAGCTTTCTTT

v_gene: TRBV4-1
j_gene: TRBJ1-3
d_gene: -
abundance: -
CDR3aa: CASSQDSRQSSGNTIYF
CDR3nt: TGCGCCAGCAGCCAAGATTCCAGGCAGAGCTCTGGAAACACCATATATTTT

v_gene: TRBV11-3
j_gene: TRBJ2-2
d_gene: TRBD1
abundance: -
CDR3aa: CASSFADRGITGELFF
CDR3nt: TGTGCCAGCAGCTTCGCCGACAGGGGAATCACCGGGGAGCTGTTTTTT

v_gene: TRBV5-4
j_gene: TRBJ2-2
d_gene: -
abundance: -
CDR3aa: CASTLYETGELFF
CDR3nt: TGTGCCAGCACACTTTACGAGACCGGGGAGCTGTTTTTT

v_gene: TRBV29-1
j_gene: TRBJ2-2
d_gene: TRBD2
abundance: -
CDR3aa: CSVTPRLAAPGELFF
CDR3nt: TGCAGCGTGACACCGAGGCTAGCGGCCCCCGGGGAGCTGTTTTTT

v_gene: TRBV10-3
j_gene: TRBJ2-3
d_gene: -
abundance: -
CDR3aa: CAISESLEPLDTQYF
CDR3nt: TGTGCCATCAGTGAGTCGTTGGAGCCGCTAGATACGCAGTATTTT

v_gene: TRBV3-1/TRBV3-2
j_gene: TRBJ2-7
d_gene: TRBD2
abundance: -
CDR3aa: CASSLGALGRAFDPYEQYF
CDR3nt: TGTGCCAGCAGCCTGGGGGCGCTCGGGAGGGCCTTCGACCCCTACGAGCAGTACTTC

v_gene: TRBV5-6
j_gene: TRBJ2-6
d_gene: -
abundance: once
CDR3aa: CASSSPWTVSGANVLTF
CDR3nt: TGTGCCAGCAGCTCGCCCTGGACAGTATCTGGGGCCAACGTCCTGACTTTC

v_gene: TRBV29-1
j_gene: TRBJ1-2
d_gene: -
abundance: -
CDR3aa: CSVEREIGYTF
CDR3nt: TGCAGCGTTGAAAGGGAGATTGGCTACACCTTC

v_gene: TRBV18
j_gene: TRBJ2-1
d_gene: TRBD2
abundance: -
CDR3aa: CASSPRTSGSGDEQFF
CDR3nt: TGTGCCAGCTCACCCCGGACTAGCGGGAGTGGGGATGAGCAGTTCTTC

v_gene: TRBV30
j_gene: TRBJ2-1
d_gene: TRBD2
abundance: -
CDR3aa: CAWATGTSGHNEQFF
CDR3nt: TGTGCCTGGGCTACCGGGACTAGCGGGCACAATGAGCAGTTCTTC

v_gene: TRBV30
j_gene: TRBJ2-7
d_gene: TRBD2
abundance: -
CDR3aa: CAWSSGGYEQYF
CDR3nt: TGTGCCTGGAGCTCGGGGGGCTACGAGCAGTACTTC

v_gene: TRBV4-1
j_gene: TRBJ2-1
d_gene: TRBD2
abundance: -
CDR3aa: CASSQAVDSGSFHNEQFF
CDR3nt: TGCGCCAGCAGCCAAGCCGTCGATAGCGGGAGTTTCCACAATGAGCAGTTCTTC

v_gene: TRBV27
j_gene: TRBJ1-4
d_gene: -
abundance: -
CDR3aa: CASSLGGAANEKLFF
CDR3nt: TGTGCCAGCAGCTTGGGGGGGGCAGCTAATGAAAAACTGTTTTTT

v_gene: TRBV28
j_gene: TRBJ1-2
d_gene: -
abundance: -
CDR3aa: CASSGASDGYTF
CDR3nt: TGTGCCTCAAGCGGGGCGAGTGATGGCTACACCTTC

v_gene: TRBV5-4
j_gene: TRBJ1-6
d_gene: -
abundance: -
CDR3aa: CASSPGSPGDSPLHF
CDR3nt: TGTGCCAGCAGCCCCGGATCTCCAGGGGATTCACCCCTCCACTTT

v_gene: TRBV5-1
j_gene: TRBJ2-2
d_gene: TRBD1
abundance: once
CDR3aa: CASSFDGQGTNGELFF
CDR3nt: TGCGCCAGCAGCTTTGATGGACAGGGGACCAACGGGGAGCTGTTTTTT

v_gene: TRBV5-5
j_gene: TRBJ1-1
d_gene: TRBD1
abundance: once
CDR3aa: CASSRSGGTEAFF
CDR3nt: TGTGCCAGCAGCCGATCAGGGGGAACTGAAGCTTTCTTT